These 32 T cell receptor beta chains share one sample of origin, sequenced in a study of T cells in Graves' hyperthyroidism and ophthalmopathy. Amplified regions were TCR beta CDR3 sequences from RNA transcripts. Initially, a first-round RT-PCR of the TCR CDR3 employed the HTBI primer set. One entry per CDR3 protein, called by TCRdb with MiXCR from the multiplex PCR reads. The sample holds fewer than 400,000 distinct CDR3 sequences, more than 13% seen once. The sample comprised blood. These receptors all come from a man aged 50-60 years with Graves' ophthalmopathy.

At least ten counts were recorded for this clonotype. The chain is built from TRBV28 and TRBJ1-2; unclear D gene. Trimming removed 7 bases at V and 0 bases at J, with 12 bases between. Germline lookup yields CDR1 MDHEN and CDR2 SYDVKM. The CDR3 consists of 14 residues. CDR3 sequence: CASTLIRANYGYTF. CDR3 nucleotide sequence: TGTGCCAGCACCCTCATAAGAGCTAACTATGGCTACACCTTC.

At least ten counts were recorded for this clonotype. The chain has TRBV7-9 and TRBJ1-2, with 10 bases lining up with TRBD1. There are 14 residues in the CDR3. Per the germline V gene, CDR1 is SEHNR and CDR2 is FQNEAQ (reference sequence). The V segment lost 5 bases and the J segment 6 bases; nucleotides outside the gene matches: 6. Written as DNA, the CDR3 is TGTGCCAGCAGCGCCGGGACAGGGGAAAATGGCTACACCTTC. Amino acids: CASSAGTGENGYTF. Combining the CDR3 with reference TRBV7-9 and TRBJ1-2 gives the whole variable domain DTGVSQNPRHKITKRGQNVTFRCDPISEHNRLYWYRQTLGQGPEFLTYFQNEAQLEKSRLLSDRFSAERPKGSFSTLEIQRTEQGDSAMYLCASSAGTGENGYTFGSGTRLTVV.

This clonotype was detected many times. The V and J genes are TRBV28 and TRBJ1-5; D gene uncertain. Trimming cost V 6 bases and J 7 bases, with 10 bases left between them. This CDR3 is built from 12 residues. Per germline, CDR1 MDHEN and CDR2 SYDVKM. The CDR3 DNA reads TGTGCCAGCAGCCCCCCAAGGCAGCCCCAGCATTTT. It codes for CASSPPRQPQHF.

This clonotype appeared many times. The chain has TRBV2 and TRBJ1-4, with D uncertain. The CDR3 has 14 residues. Germline assignment: CDR1 SNHLY and CDR2 FYNNEI. V lost 7 bases, J lost 8 bases, and 17 bases lay in between. CDR3 loop: CASTRSSGMEKLFF. CDR3 coding DNA: TGTGCCAGCACTCGATCTTCAGGAATGGAAAAACTGTTTTTT.

About this clonotype itself: A much larger clone differs by one base, so this may be a read error. The chain links TRBV28 to TRBJ2-1; either TRBD1 or TRBD2 may supply D (5 bases each). V lost 9 bases, J lost 0 bases, and 12 bases lay in between. The CDR3 is 14 amino acids. Germline lookup yields CDR1 MDHEN and CDR2 SYDVKM. The CDR3 DNA follows: TGTGCCAGGAGGGACGGGAACTCCTACAATGAGCAGTTCTTC. Its protein product is CARRDGNSYNEQFF.

Many counts were recorded for this clonotype. J is TRBJ2-7 and V is TRBV2; D remains ambiguous. Trimming took off 6 bases at V and 3 bases at J, with 12 bases between the two ends. The CDR3 runs 13 residues. The V gene's germline CDR1 is SNHLY and CDR2 FYNNEI. Here the CDR3 reads CASSSGQIYEQYF. The CDR3 DNA follows: TGTGCCAGCAGCTCAGGTCAGATCTACGAGCAGTACTTC.

This clonotype turned up a few times. V and J are TRBV27 and TRBJ2-5, with TRBD2 matching 8 bases. Per germline, CDR1 MNHEY and CDR2 SMNVEV (reference sequence). J was trimmed by 4 bases and V by 7 bases; bases with no gene match: 23. CDR3 length: 19 residues. The CDR3: CASMRLGGLRSGGRETQYF. The CDR3, as DNA: TGTGCCAGCATGCGGCTCGGGGGACTCCGGTCGGGGGGGCGAGAGACCCAGTACTTC.

This clonotype was seen a few times. The rearrangement joins TRBV20-1 to TRBJ2-2; no definite D call. The germline gives CDR1 DFQATT, CDR2 SNEGSKA (reference sequence). Trimming left V 7 bases short and J 4 bases short, with 10 bases between. This CDR3 region has 12 residues. The CDR3 protein is CSVGRFTGELFF. The CDR3 DNA sequence: TGCAGTGTTGGGCGGTTCACCGGGGAGCTGTTTTTT.

The table lists this clonotype with many counts. The chain recombines TRBV15 with TRBJ2-1, with 9 bases aligning to TRBD2. The V gene's germline CDR1 is LNHNV and CDR2 YYDKDF (reference sequence). CDR3 size: 15 residues. V lost 1 base to trimming and J lost 8 bases; unmatched junction nucleotides: 6. This chain's CDR3 is CATSRAAGGSDEQFF. CDR3 DNA sequence: TGTGCCACCAGCAGAGCAGCGGGAGGATCCGATGAGCAGTTCTTC.

The chain employs TRBV20-1 and TRBJ2-2, with a weak D call TRBD2 (6 bases). From germline, CDR1 is DFQATT and CDR2 SNEGSKA (reference sequence). The CDR3 consists of 17 residues. V was shortened by 6 bases and J by 1 base, with 21 bases between the two germline ends. The CDR3 is CSALNQVAGLNTGELFF. CDR3 nucleotides: TGCAGTGCCTTAAACCAGGTGGCGGGATTGAACACCGGGGAGCTGTTTTTT.

This chain connects TRBV19 to TRBJ1-3, with TRBD1 matching over 7 bases. The CDR3 loop spans 11 amino acids. The ends lost 7 bases at V and 8 bases at J; junction bases unmatched: 2. Germline CDR1 is LNHDA and CDR2 is SQIVND (reference sequence). CDR3: CASTRGDTIYF. In DNA, the CDR3 is TGTGCCAGTACCAGGGGGGACACCATATATTTT. The variable domain in full, completed from reference TRBV19 and TRBJ1-3, reads DGGITQSPKYLFRKEGQNVTLSCEQNLNHDAMYWYRQDPGQGLRLIYYSQIVNDFQKGDIAEGYSVSREKKESFPLTVTSAQKNPTAFYLCASTRGDTIYFGEGSWLTVV.

This clonotype occurred many times. V usage is TRBV28 and J usage is TRBJ1-5; 9 nucleotides align to TRBD1. The CDR3 has 17 amino acids. V trimming: 5 bases; J trimming: 2 bases; junction bases outside the gene matches: 10. Germline assignment: CDR1 MDHEN and CDR2 SYDVKM. The CDR3 region is CASSKEQGAGGNQPQHF. The CDR3 nucleotides read TGTGCCAGCAGTAAAGAACAGGGGGCCGGTGGCAATCAGCCCCAGCATTTT.

This clonotype came up many times. The CDR3 loop reads CASSLPVGTQYF. The CDR3 DNA reads TGTGCCAGCAGCCTGCCTGTCGGTACGCAGTATTTT. V is TRBV3-1 and J is TRBJ2-3, with unresolved D. V lost 4 bases, J lost 8 bases, and 10 bases lay in between. The CDR3 extends over 12 amino acids. Germline V gives CDR1 LGHDT, CDR2 YNNKEL (reference sequence).

This clonotype has only a few counts. V gene TRBV27 combines with J gene TRBJ1-5; 10 bases line up with TRBD1. The CDR3 spans 16 residues. With V trimmed by 4 bases and J by 6 bases, 9 bases remained unmatched. Germline loops: CDR1 MNHEY, CDR2 SMNVEV (reference sequence). CDR3 region: CASSSRQGALGQPQHF. Here the CDR3 DNA reads TGTGCCAGCAGTTCCCGACAGGGGGCGCTGGGTCAGCCCCAGCATTTT.

This clonotype was recorded at least ten times. This chain joins TRBV5-1 and TRBJ1-2; D may be TRBD1 (5 bases). V was clipped by 6 bases and J by 5 bases, with 20 bases between them. Per the germline V gene, CDR1 is SGHRS and CDR2 is YFSETQ. This CDR3 is 15 amino acids long. The CDR3 nucleotides read TGCGCCAGCACCGGCAGTGACGGGGGAGGATATGGCTACACCTTC. Translation gives CASTGSDGGGYGYTF.

This clonotype was counted ten times or more. This chain uses TRBV20-1 with TRBJ2-2, with D perhaps matching TRBD1 (6 bases). This CDR3 has 14 residues. Germline CDR1 is DFQATT and CDR2 is SNEGSKA (reference sequence). V lost 6 bases and J lost 1, with 12 bases in between. The CDR3 loop is CSAPRGLNTGELFF. The DNA of the CDR3 is TGCAGTGCCCCCAGGGGTCTGAACACCGGGGAGCTGTTTTTT.

This clonotype has at least ten counts. The J gene is TRBJ1-1, the V gene TRBV3-1; D is undetermined. CDR1 LGHDT and CDR2 YNNKEL come from the germline V gene (reference sequence). This CDR3 is built from 12 residues. The V end lost 3 bases, the J end lost 2 bases, and 4 bases lay between the germline ends. The CDR3 DNA reads as TGTGCCAGCAGCCACGGAAACACTGAAGCTTTCTTT. Translated, it gives CASSHGNTEAFF. Full variable domain (remainder filled in from reference TRBV3-1 and TRBJ1-1): DTAVSQTPKYLVTQMGNDKSIKCEQNLGHDTMYWYKQDSKKFLKIMFSYNNKELIINETVPNRFSPKSPDKAHLNLHINSLELGDSAVYFCASSHGNTEAFFGQGTRLTVV.

Note on this clonotype: Germline is not matched at one junction end, which may reflect a read error. The chain employs TRBV6-9 and TRBJ1-1, with 11 positions matching TRBD1. The CDR3 length is 17 residues. CDR1 and CDR2 (germline): MNHGY, SVAAGI. The CDR3 region is CAGSYGVDRGRESEAFF. The CDR3 DNA is TGTGCCGGCAGTTACGGGGTGGACAGGGGGCGAGAGTCTGAAGCTTTCTTT.

For the CDR3, the DNA is TGTGCCAGCAGCCTCGGGGGGCGGGGCGGTGAGCAGTACTTC. Translation gives CASSLGGRGGEQYF. V is TRBV9 and J is TRBJ2-7; a weak D match, TRBD2 (7 bases). The ends were cut back, 4 bases at V and 7 bases at J, with 18 bases in the middle. The CDR3 has 14 amino acids. Germline CDR1 SGDLS, CDR2 YYNGEE.

This clonotype was detected many times. The chain uses TRBV12-3 or TRBV12-4 and TRBJ1-5; no clear D gene. The CDR3 is made up of 17 amino acids. V dropped 5 bases and J dropped 3 bases, with 20 bases sitting between them. CDR3 DNA sequence: TGTGCCAGCAGTCCTCCCCGAGGCACGGAACCCAATCAGCCCCAGCATTTT. This gives the protein CASSPPRGTEPNQPQHF.

This clonotype has just a few counts. The rearrangement links TRBV27 to TRBJ2-5; D may correspond to TRBD1 or TRBD2 (5 bases each). The V end was cut by 9 bases, the J end by 4 bases, with 18 bases between. The CDR3 sequence is 14 residues long. CDR1 MNHEY and CDR2 SMNVEV come from the germline V gene (reference sequence). The CDR3 loop reads CASSTGTTPETQYF. The CDR3 region has the DNA TGTGCCAGTAGCACCGGGACCACCCCAGAGACCCAGTACTTC.

This clonotype was seen more than once but under ten times. The V call is TRBV3-1, the J call TRBJ2-7, with D uncertain. Germline V gives CDR1 LGHDT, CDR2 YNNKEL (reference sequence). The CDR3 contains 13 residues. V was pared by 7 bases and J by 4 bases, with 14 bases between. CDR3 DNA sequence: TGTGCCAGCACCCCAGTGGGTCGGTACGAGCAGTACTTC. Its translation: CASTPVGRYEQYF.

J is TRBJ1-2 and V is TRBV15; D perhaps matches TRBD1 (5 bases). The CDR3 covers 12 residues. CDR1 and CDR2 (germline): LNHNV, YYDKDF (reference sequence). With 4 bases removed from V and 8 bases from J, the gap between germline ends came to 11 bases. The CDR3 region is CATSTGTDGYTF. For the CDR3, the DNA is TGTGCCACCAGCACAGGGACGGACGGCTACACCTTC.

This clonotype was recorded at least ten times. V and J are TRBV20-1 and TRBJ2-3; 7 nucleotides match TRBD2. V shed 0 bases, J shed 6 bases, and the junction held 18 bases outside the gene matches. CDR1 and CDR2 from the germline V gene are DFQATT and SNEGSKA (reference sequence). This CDR3 is 18 amino acids long. CDR3: CSARDPWGAEREGDTQYF. The DNA of the CDR3 is TGCAGTGCTAGAGACCCGTGGGGAGCGGAGAGGGAGGGGGATACGCAGTATTTT.

The chain joins TRBV19 to TRBJ1-2; 8 bases match TRBD1. J gave up 7 bases and V 6 bases, and 7 bases lay outside the gene matches. This CDR3 is 13 amino acids long. Germline loops: CDR1 LNHDA, CDR2 SQIVND (reference sequence). The CDR3 reads CASRKDRDGGYTF. The CDR3 DNA follows: TGTGCCAGTAGGAAGGACAGGGACGGTGGCTACACCTTC.

This clonotype was observed at least ten times. The chain employs TRBV12-3 or TRBV12-4 and TRBJ2-1, with D hard to call. Trimming stripped 1 base from V and 7 bases from J, with 8 bases between. The CDR3 loop spans 13 amino acids. The CDR3 protein is CASSLGWVNEQFF. The CDR3 DNA reads as TGTGCCAGCAGTTTAGGGTGGGTTAATGAGCAGTTCTTC.

This clonotype was detected ten times or more. The chain has TRBV6-1 and TRBJ1-1, with TRBD1 matching 10 bases. There are 16 residues in the CDR3. From germline, CDR1 is MNHNS and CDR2 SASEGT. With 6 bases clipped from V and 1 base from J, the junction kept 8 bases outside the gene matches. CDR3 amino acids: CASRTGTGAGNTEAFF. CDR3 in DNA: TGTGCCAGCAGGACCGGGACAGGGGCAGGGAACACTGAAGCTTTCTTT.

This clonotype was seen a few times. This chain links TRBV11-1 with TRBJ2-3; TRBD2 agrees at 10 bases. In germline, CDR1 is SGHAT, CDR2 FQDESV (reference sequence). Trimming at V came to 2 bases and at J to 1 base, leaving 3 bases not matched to a gene. The CDR3 contains 16 residues. For the CDR3, the DNA is TGTGCCAGCAGCTTATCTAGCGGGAGCCGCACAGATACGCAGTATTTT. Protein: CASSLSSGSRTDTQYF.

This clonotype was counted ten times or more. The V call is TRBV30, the J call TRBJ1-1, with 9 positions matching TRBD1. Germline V gene sequence: CDR1 GTSNPN, CDR2 SVGIG (reference sequence). Trimming cost V 2 bases and J 10 bases; bases outside gene matches: 5. This CDR3 is 12 amino acids long. The CDR3, as DNA: TGTGCCTGGAGTATGCGGGACAGGGCAGCTTTCTTT. This encodes CAWSMRDRAAFF. The full variable domain, rest sourced from reference TRBV30 and TRBJ1-1, is SQTIHQWPATLVQPVGSPLSLECTVEGTSNPNLYWYRQAAGRGLQLLFYSVGIGQISSEVPQNLSASRPQDRQFILSSKKLLLSDSGFYLCAWSMRDRAAFFGQGTRLTVV.

The rearrangement joins TRBV10-3 to TRBJ2-2; D may correspond to TRBD1 or TRBD2 (5 bases each). The V end was cut by 6 bases, the J end by 4 bases, with 15 bases between. The CDR3 is 15 residues long. Germline V gene sequence: CDR1 ENHRY, CDR2 SYGVKD. CDR3 sequence reads: CAISPDGTGTGELFF. CDR3 bases: TGTGCCATCAGCCCCGACGGGACGGGCACCGGGGAGCTGTTTTTT.

This chain connects TRBV9 to TRBJ2-1; D remains ambiguous. The CDR3 runs 15 residues. The V and J ends lost 3 bases and 0 bases respectively, with 10 bases between them. Germline-derived CDR1 and CDR2 are SGDLS and YYNGEE. The CDR3 is CASSATASSYNEQFF. The CDR3 region has the DNA TGTGCCAGCAGCGCCACTGCGAGCTCCTACAATGAGCAGTTCTTC.

This clonotype was counted many times. The gene calls are TRBV20-1 and TRBJ2-1; D is ambiguous. Germline assignment: CDR1 DFQATT and CDR2 SNEGSKA (reference sequence). This CDR3 contains 12 residues. V was shortened by 1 base and J by 5 bases, with 6 bases between the two germline ends. The CDR3 region is CSARGLHNEQFF. Here the CDR3 DNA reads TGCAGTGCTAGAGGGTTACACAATGAGCAGTTCTTC.